This T cell receptor beta chain was identified in a study of blood T cell repertoires in COVID-19. Turning to the study itself: Samples of COVID-19 (acute and convalescent) were obtained from the United States, Italy and Spain. The cDNA or gDNA used as material had been derived from T cells, B-cell-depleted T cells, or PBMCs.

The authors' processing: Reference gene primer amplification gave estimated nucleated cell counts. Clones were sequenced by immunoSEQ multiplex PCR, and TCRdb holds only the in-frame ones, with some missing. V and J calls plus clone size are reproduced from that table; the DNA served to infer D and trimming. Of some 250,000 clones listed, about 86% are singletons. The CDR3 is 16 residues long. The V and J ends lost 0 bases and 1 base respectively, with 13 bases between them. CDR1 is SGHRS and CDR2 is YFSETQ in the germline V gene. The chain uses TRBV5-1 and TRBJ1-1; D may be TRBD1 (5 bases). The source of this sequence is a woman aged 60-75 years with active or convalescent COVID-19. Sample: peripheral blood. The CDR3 DNA reads TGCGCCAGCAGCTTGGAGGGGTCCTACTCGAACACTGAAGCTTTCTTT. Translation gives CASSLEGSYSNTEAFF. Complete variable domain (other parts from reference TRBV5-1 and TRBJ1-1): KAGVTQTPRYLIKTRGQQVTLSCSPISGHRSVSWYQQTPGQGLQFLFEYFSETQRNKGNFPGRFSGRQFSNSRSEMNVSTLELGDSALYLCASSLEGSYSNTEAFFGQGTRLTVV.